This TCR beta chain was identified in a study of response to subunit inactivated influenza vaccine. The study's findings and limits: Few new T cells, the authors suggested, are recruited by each seasonal influenza vaccination.

CDR1 is SQVTM, CDR2 ANQGSEA, per germline. V was pared by 7 bases and J by 1 base, with 6 bases of the junction left unmatched. The CDR3 totals 13 residues. TCRdb re-analysed the RT-PCR reads in MiXCR, keeping a single row per CDR3 protein. The sample lists hundreds of thousands of distinct CDR3 sequences, less than 20% seen once, with roughly 11% in the top ten. This clonotype has a count of ten or more. What it binds is unknown. The TCR sequence derives from a man aged 50-60 years who received an inactivated influenza vaccine. The material was PBMCs from blood, obtained approximately 5 days after vaccination. The chain carries TRBV29-1 and TRBJ1-1; the match to TRBD1 covers 7 bases. The chain's CDR3 is CSALGQANTEAFF. The CDR3 nucleotides read TGCAGCGCCCTAGGACAGGCGAACACTGAAGCTTTCTTT. The complete variable domain, with remaining parts taken from reference TRBV29-1 and TRBJ1-1, reads SAVISQKPSRDICQRGTSLTIQCQVDSQVTMMFWYRQQPGQSLTLIATANQGSEATYESGFVIDKFPISRPNLTFSTLTVSNMSPEDSSIYLCSALGQANTEAFFGQGTRLTVV.